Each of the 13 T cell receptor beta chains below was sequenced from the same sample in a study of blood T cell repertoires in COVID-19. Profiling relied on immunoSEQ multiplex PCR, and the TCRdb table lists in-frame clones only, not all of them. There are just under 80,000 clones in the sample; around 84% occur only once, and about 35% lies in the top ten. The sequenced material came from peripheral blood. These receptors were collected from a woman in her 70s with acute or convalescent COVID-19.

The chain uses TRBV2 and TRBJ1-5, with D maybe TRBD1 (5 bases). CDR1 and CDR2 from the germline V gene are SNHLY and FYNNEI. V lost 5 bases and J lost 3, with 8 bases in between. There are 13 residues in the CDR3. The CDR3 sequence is CASSTGSNQPQHF. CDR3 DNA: TGTGCCAGCAGTACAGGATCCAATCAGCCCCAGCATTTT.

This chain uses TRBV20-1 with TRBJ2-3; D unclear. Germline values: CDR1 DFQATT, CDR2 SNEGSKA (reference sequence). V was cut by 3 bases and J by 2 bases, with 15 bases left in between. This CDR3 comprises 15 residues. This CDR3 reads CSASPSTLLTDTQYF. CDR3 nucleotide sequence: TGCAGTGCTAGTCCCTCGACACTCCTCACAGATACGCAGTATTTT.

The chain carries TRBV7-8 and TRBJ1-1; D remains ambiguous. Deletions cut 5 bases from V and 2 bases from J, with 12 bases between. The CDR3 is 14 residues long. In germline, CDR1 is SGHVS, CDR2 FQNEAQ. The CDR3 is CASSPLSGNTEAFF. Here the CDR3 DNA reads TGTGCCAGCAGCCCTCTCTCAGGCAACACTGAAGCTTTCTTT.

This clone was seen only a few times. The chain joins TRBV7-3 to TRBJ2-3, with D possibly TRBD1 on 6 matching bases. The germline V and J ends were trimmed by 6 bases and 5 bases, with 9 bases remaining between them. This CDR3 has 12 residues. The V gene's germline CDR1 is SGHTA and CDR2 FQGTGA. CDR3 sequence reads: CASSTGIDTQYF. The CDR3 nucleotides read TGTGCCAGCAGTACAGGGATAGATACGCAGTATTTT.

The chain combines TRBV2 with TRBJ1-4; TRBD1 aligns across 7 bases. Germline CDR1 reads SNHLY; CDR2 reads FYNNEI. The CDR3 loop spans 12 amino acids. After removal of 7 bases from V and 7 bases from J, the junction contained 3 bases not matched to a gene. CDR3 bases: TGTGCCAGCAACAGGGGACGTGAAAAACTGTTTTTT. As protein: CASNRGREKLFF.

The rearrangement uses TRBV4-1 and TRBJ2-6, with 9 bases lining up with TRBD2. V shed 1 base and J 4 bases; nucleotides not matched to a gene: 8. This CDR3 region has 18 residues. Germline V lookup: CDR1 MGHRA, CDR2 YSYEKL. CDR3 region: CASSQVDLAGSGANVLTF. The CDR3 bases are TGCGCCAGCAGCCAAGTGGACCTAGCGGGATCCGGGGCCAACGTCCTGACTTTC.

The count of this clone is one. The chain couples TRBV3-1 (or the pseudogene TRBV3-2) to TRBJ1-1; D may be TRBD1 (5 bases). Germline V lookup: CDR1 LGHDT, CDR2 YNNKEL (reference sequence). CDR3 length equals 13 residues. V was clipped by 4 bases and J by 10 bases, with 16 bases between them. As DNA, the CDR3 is TGTGCCAGCAGCCCGGGACCGGGGGACGGAGCTTTCTTT. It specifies CASSPGPGDGAFF.

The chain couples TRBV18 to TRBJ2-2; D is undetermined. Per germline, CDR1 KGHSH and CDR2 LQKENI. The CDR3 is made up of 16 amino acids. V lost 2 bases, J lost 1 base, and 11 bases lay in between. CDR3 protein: CASSPSAGKNTGELFF. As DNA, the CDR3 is TGTGCCAGCTCACCATCTGCAGGAAAGAACACCGGGGAGCTGTTTTTT.

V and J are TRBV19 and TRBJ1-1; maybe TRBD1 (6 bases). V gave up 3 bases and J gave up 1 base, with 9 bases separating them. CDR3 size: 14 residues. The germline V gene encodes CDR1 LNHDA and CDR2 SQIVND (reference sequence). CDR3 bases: TGTGCCAGTAGTATGGGGGCAGCGAACACTGAAGCTTTCTTT. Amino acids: CASSMGAANTEAFF.

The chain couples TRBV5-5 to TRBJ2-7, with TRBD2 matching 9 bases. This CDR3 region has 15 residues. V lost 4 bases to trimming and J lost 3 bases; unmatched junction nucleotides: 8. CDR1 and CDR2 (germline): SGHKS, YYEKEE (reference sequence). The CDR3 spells CASSASGGRDYEQYF. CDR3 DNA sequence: TGTGCCAGCAGCGCCTCGGGCGGGAGGGACTACGAGCAGTACTTC.

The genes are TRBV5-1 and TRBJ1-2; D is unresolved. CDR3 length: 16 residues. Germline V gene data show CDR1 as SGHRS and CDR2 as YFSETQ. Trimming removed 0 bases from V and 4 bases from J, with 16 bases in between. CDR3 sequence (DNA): TGCGCCAGCAGCTTGGACCTTTCACGGCGCGGCTATGGCTACACCTTC. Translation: CASSLDLSRRGYGYTF.

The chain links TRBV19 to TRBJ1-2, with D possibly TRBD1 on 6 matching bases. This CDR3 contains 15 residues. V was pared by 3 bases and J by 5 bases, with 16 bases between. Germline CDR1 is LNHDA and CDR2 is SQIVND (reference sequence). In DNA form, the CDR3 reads TGTGCCAGTAGTATCACCCGAGGACAGCCATATGGCTACACCTTC. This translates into CASSITRGQPYGYTF. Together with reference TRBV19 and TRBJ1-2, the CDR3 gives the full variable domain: DGGITQSPKYLFRKEGQNVTLSCEQNLNHDAMYWYRQDPGQGLRLIYYSQIVNDFQKGDIAEGYSVSREKKESFPLTVTSAQKNPTAFYLCASSITRGQPYGYTFGSGTRLTVV.

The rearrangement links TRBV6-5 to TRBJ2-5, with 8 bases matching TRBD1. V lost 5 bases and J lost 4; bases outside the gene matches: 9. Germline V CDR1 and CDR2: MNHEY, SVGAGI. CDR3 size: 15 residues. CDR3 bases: TGTGCCAGCAGTCCTCGACAGGGGAAGGGAGAGACCCAGTACTTC. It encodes CASSPRQGKGETQYF.